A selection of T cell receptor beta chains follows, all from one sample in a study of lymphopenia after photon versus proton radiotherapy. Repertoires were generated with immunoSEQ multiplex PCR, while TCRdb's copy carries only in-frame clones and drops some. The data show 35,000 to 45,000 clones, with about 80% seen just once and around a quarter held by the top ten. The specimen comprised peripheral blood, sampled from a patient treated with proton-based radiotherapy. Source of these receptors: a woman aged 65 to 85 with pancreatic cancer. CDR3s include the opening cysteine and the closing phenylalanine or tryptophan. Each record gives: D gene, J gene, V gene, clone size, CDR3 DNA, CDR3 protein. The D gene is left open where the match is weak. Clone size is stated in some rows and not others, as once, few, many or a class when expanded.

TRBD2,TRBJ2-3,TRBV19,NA,TGTGCCAGTAGGGAAGGTTTTGGGACTAGCGGCACAGATACGCAGTATTTT,CASREGFGTSGTDTQYF
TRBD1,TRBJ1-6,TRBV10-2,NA,TGCGCCAGCAGTGAGTCAGGACAGGGACATCGGAATTCACCCCTCCACTTT,CASSESGQGHRNSPLHF
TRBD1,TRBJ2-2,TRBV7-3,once,TGTGCCAGCATCGAGACAGGGAACGGGGAGCTGTTTTTT,CASIETGNGELFF
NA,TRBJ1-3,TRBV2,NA,TGTGCCAGCACCGAAGGGGGAAACACCATATATTTT,CASTEGGNTIYF
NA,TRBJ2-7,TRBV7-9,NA,TGTGCCAGCAGCGCAACTTTGGGGGCCTACGAGCAGTACTTC,CASSATLGAYEQYF
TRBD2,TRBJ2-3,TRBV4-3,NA,TGCGCCAGCAGCCTCCGCCCCCCGCGGGAGGGGTCAGATACGCAGTATTTT,CASSLRPPREGSDTQYF
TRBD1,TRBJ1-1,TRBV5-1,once,TGCGCCAGCAGCTTGAATACAGGGGCTGCCAACACTGAAGCTTTCTTT,CASSLNTGAANTEAFF
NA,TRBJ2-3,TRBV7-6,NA,TGTGCCAGCAGCTTGGCCCGCGGAGCTAGCACAGATACGCAGTATTTT,CASSLARGASTDTQYF
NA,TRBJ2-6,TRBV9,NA,TGTGCCAGCAGCGTAGACCAGTCTGGGGCCAACGTCCTGACTTTC,CASSVDQSGANVLTF
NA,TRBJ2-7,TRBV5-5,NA,TGTGCCAGCAGCCCCGACCGAGGGGGCTCCTACGAGCAGTACTTC,CASSPDRGGSYEQYF
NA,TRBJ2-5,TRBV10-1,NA,TGCGCCAACTCCCGGGCAGGGATAAGAGGGACCCAGTACTTC,CANSRAGIRGTQYF
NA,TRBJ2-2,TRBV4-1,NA,TGCGCCAGCAGCCCAGGGACCTACACCGGGGAGCTGTTTTTT,CASSPGTYTGELFF
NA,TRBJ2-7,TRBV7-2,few,TGTGCCAGCAGTCACCGCCAGACAGAAAGGGGGGAGCAGTACTTC,CASSHRQTERGEQYF
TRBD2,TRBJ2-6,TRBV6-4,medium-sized,TGTGCCAGCAGTCAATCGGGGGGAATCCGCCCCAACGTCCTGACTTTC,CASSQSGGIRPNVLTF
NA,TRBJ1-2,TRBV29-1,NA,TGCAGCGTTGAGGGCGGGGGCGCTTCGGGCTACACCTTC,CSVEGGGASGYTF
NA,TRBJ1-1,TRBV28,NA,TGTGCCAGCAGTTTAGCCCGGACAGAAACTGAAGCTTTCTTT,CASSLARTETEAFF
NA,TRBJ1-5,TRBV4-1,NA,TGCGCCAGCAGCCGAGAGACAGGTAATAGCAATCAGCCCCAGCATTTT,CASSRETGNSNQPQHF
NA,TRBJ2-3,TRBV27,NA,TGTGCCAGCAGTTTATCCCGGGCTTACACAGATACGCAGTATTTT,CASSLSRAYTDTQYF
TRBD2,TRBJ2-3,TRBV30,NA,TGTGCCTGGAGTCGGGTAGCGGGGATAAACACAGATACGCAGTATTTT,CAWSRVAGINTDTQYF
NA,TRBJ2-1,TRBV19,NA,TGTGCCAGTAGTATACGGGAGAGGCCTGAGGATGAGCAGTTCTTC,CASSIRERPEDEQFF
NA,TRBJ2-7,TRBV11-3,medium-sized,TGTGCCAGCAGTTTCTCCTACGAGCAGTACTTC,CASSFSYEQYF
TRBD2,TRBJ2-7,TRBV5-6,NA,TGTGCCAGCAGCTCACCCGGACTAGCGGGGGCCTACGAGCAGTACTTC,CASSSPGLAGAYEQYF
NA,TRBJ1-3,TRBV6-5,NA,TGTGCCAGCAGTTACTCGGCCGCCTCTGGAAACACCATATATTTT,CASSYSAASGNTIYF
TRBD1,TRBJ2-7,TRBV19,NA,TGTGCCAGTAGTCCCAGGACAGGGTTTGGGTACGAGCAGTACTTC,CASSPRTGFGYEQYF
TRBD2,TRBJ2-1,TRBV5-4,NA,TGTGCCAGCACCCGAGCGGGAGCCCACTCCTACAATGAGCAGTTCTTC,CASTRAGAHSYNEQFF
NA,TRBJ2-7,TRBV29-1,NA,TGCAGCGTTGATGTGGGGGCTACCTACGAGCAGTACTTC,CSVDVGATYEQYF
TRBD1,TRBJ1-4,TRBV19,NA,TGTGCCAGTAGTTCCGGGACAGGGGTTGAAAAACTGTTTTTT,CASSSGTGVEKLFF
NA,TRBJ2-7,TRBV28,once,TGTGCCAGCAGTTTCCCGGGGCGCGACGAGCAGTACTTC,CASSFPGRDEQYF
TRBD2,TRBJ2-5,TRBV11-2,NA,TGTGCCAGCAGCTTAGTCTCCAGCGGGAGCCTTCCACAAGAGACCCAGTACTTC,CASSLVSSGSLPQETQYF
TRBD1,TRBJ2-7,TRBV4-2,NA,TGTGCCAGCAGCCAAGATGGGACAGGGGCCTACGAGCAGTACTTC,CASSQDGTGAYEQYF
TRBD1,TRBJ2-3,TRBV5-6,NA,TGTGCCAGCAGCTTGAGGACAGGGGGCACAGATACGCAGTATTTT,CASSLRTGGTDTQYF
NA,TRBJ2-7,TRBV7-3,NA,TGTGCCAGCAGCTTAGGGCGGGGGCCACCCCTCTCTCACGAGCAGTACTTC,CASSLGRGPPLSHEQYF
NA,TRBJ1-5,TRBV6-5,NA,TGTGCCAGCAGTTTGGGAAGCAATCAGCCCCAGCATTTT,CASSLGSNQPQHF
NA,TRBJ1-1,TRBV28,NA,TGTGCCAGCAGTCCGGGTGGGTCTAGGTACACTGAAGCTTTCTTT,CASSPGGSRYTEAFF
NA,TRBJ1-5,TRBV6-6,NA,TGTGCCAGCAGAATGACAGAAAACAATCAGCCCCAGCATTTT,CASRMTENNQPQHF
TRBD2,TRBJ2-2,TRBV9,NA,TGTGCCAGCAGCGTTACTAGCGGGAGCCGAGGGACCGGGGAGCTGTTTTTT,CASSVTSGSRGTGELFF
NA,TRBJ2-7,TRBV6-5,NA,TGTGCCAGCAGTTACTCGGAGGCAGGGGGGATCCACGAGCAGTACTTC,CASSYSEAGGIHEQYF
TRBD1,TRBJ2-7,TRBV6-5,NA,TGTGCCAGCAGCTGGACAGGGGGCTACGAGCAGTACTTC,CASSWTGGYEQYF
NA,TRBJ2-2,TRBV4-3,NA,TGCGCCAGCAGCCTCTTAAGGGTTGGCCACTTACTCACCGGGGAGCTGTTTTTT,CASSLLRVGHLLTGELFF
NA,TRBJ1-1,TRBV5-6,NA,TGTGCCAGCAGCTCCCAGGGCAGGGTGAACACTGAAGCTTTCTTT,CASSSQGRVNTEAFF
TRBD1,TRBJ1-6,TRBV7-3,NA,TGTGCCAGCAGCTCCACAAAATCGGACAGGGGTGATTCACCCCTCCACTTT,CASSSTKSDRGDSPLHF
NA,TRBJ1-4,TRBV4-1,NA,TGCGCCAGCAGCCCGACGACAGACTCAGTTAGGAGAGAAAAACTGTTTTTT,CASSPTTDSVRREKLFF
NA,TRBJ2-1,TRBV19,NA,TGTGCCAGTGAACAAAGAGTGGGTTACAATGAGCAGTTCTTC,CASEQRVGYNEQFF
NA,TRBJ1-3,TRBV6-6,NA,TGTGCCAGCACCGACTCTGGAAACACCATATATTTT,CASTDSGNTIYF
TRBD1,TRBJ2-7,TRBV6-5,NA,TGTGCCAGCAGGGGGACAGGGCCTCCTGGCGAGCAGTACTTC,CASRGTGPPGEQYF
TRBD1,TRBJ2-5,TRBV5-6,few,TGTGCCAGCAGCAGGGGACAGAAAGAGACCCAGTACTTC,CASSRGQKETQYF
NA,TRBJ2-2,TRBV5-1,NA,TGCGCCAGCTCTGAAGGGAGGAGGACGGCTTTTAAGGCTACCGGGGAGCTGTTTTTT,CASSEGRRTAFKATGELFF
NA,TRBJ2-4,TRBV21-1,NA,TGTGCCAGCAGCAAAGTTCGGACAGGGGGCTCTTTCAAAGCCAAAAACATTCAGTACTTC,CASSKVRTGGSFKAKNIQYF
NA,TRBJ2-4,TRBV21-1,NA,TGTGCCAGCAGCACCAAGGTCGGGGGCCCCCAAAACATTCAGTACTTC,CASSTKVGGPQNIQYF
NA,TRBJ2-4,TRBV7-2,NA,TGTGCCAGCAGCTTAGAGGAGTTAGGGCTAGCCAAAAACATTCAGTACTTC,CASSLEELGLAKNIQYF
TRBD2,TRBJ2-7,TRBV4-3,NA,TGCGCCAGCAGCCAGGGACTAGCGGGAGGCGCTTACGAGCAGTACTTC,CASSQGLAGGAYEQYF
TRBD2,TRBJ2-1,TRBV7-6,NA,TGTGCCAGCAGTCTTAAAGCGGGAGGCCCCTACAATGAGCAGTTCTTC,CASSLKAGGPYNEQFF